The 14 T cell receptor beta chains in this list originate from one sample, sequenced in a study of CD8 T cells in Susac syndrome. Reverse transcription of roughly 0.45 to 1 ug RNA was performed with random hexamers. TCRdb re-analysed the immunoSEQ multiplex PCR reads in MiXCR, keeping a single row per CDR3 protein. Of some 200,000 distinct CDR3 sequences detected, 91% appear once; the ten largest clones hold approximately 0.09%. Sequenced sample: CD4+ T cells from PBMCs. The source is a human donor with Susac syndrome.

The chain carries TRBV6-1 and TRBJ1-5; D not certain. Germline V CDR1 and CDR2: MNHNS, SASEGT. The CDR3 has 14 residues. V was shortened by 1 base and J by 2 bases, with 6 bases between the two germline ends. The CDR3 region is CASSEGAGNQPQHF. DNA of the CDR3: TGTGCCAGCAGTGAAGGGGCCGGCAATCAGCCCCAGCATTTT.

Comment on this clonotype: At one end the junction does not follow the germline gene, possibly because of a read error. The V gene is TRBV5-1, the J gene TRBJ2-1; D is possibly TRBD1 (6 bases). The CDR3 is 13 residues long. From germline, CDR1 is SGHRS and CDR2 YFSETQ. The CDR3 here is CASRVQGYNEQLF. For the CDR3, the DNA is TGCGCCAGCAGAGTTCAGGGGTACAATGAGCAGCTCTTC.

This chain connects TRBV12-3 or TRBV12-4 to TRBJ2-1; 8 bases are a match to TRBD2. The CDR3 has 13 amino acids. The V and J ends lost 7 bases and 5 bases, in that order; junction bases with no gene match: 4. The CDR3 spells CASKLAGNNEQFF. In DNA form, the CDR3 reads TGTGCCAGCAAGCTAGCGGGTAACAATGAGCAGTTCTTC.

The chain uses TRBV3-1 and TRBJ2-1, with D possibly called TRBD1 or TRBD2 (5 bases each). The CDR3 consists of 17 residues. V dropped 0 bases and J dropped 7 bases, with 19 bases sitting between them. CDR1 LGHDT and CDR2 YNNKEL come from the germline V gene (reference sequence). The CDR3: CASSQEAGPGTGNEQFF. The CDR3 nucleotides read TGTGCCAGCAGCCAAGAGGCGGGTCCCGGGACGGGAAATGAGCAGTTCTTC.

The CDR3 protein is CASSRVSYEQYF. The CDR3 DNA is TGTGCCAGCAGTCGGGTATCCTACGAGCAGTACTTC. The gene calls are TRBV2 and TRBJ2-7; D gene ambiguous. V was pared by 5 bases and J by 1 base, with 6 bases between. Germline values: CDR1 SNHLY, CDR2 FYNNEI. This CDR3 contains 12 residues.

The rearrangement uses TRBV20-1 and TRBJ2-5; TRBD2 matches at 8 bases. Germline V lookup: CDR1 DFQATT, CDR2 SNEGSKA (reference sequence). The V segment lost 0 bases and the J segment 2 bases; nucleotides outside the gene matches: 5. The CDR3 extends over 15 amino acids. CDR3 bases: TGCAGTGCTAGAGACCCGGGGGGGGTGCAAGAGACCCAGTACTTC. Translation gives CSARDPGGVQETQYF.

The chain links TRBV2 to TRBJ2-7; 7 bases are shared with TRBD1. From germline, CDR1 is SNHLY and CDR2 FYNNEI. This CDR3 comprises 14 residues. The V segment lost 10 bases and the J segment 2 bases; nucleotides outside the gene matches: 11. DNA of the CDR3: TGTGCCACCCATAAAAGACAGGGAGCCTACGAGCAGTACTTC. Translated: CATHKRQGAYEQYF.

This clonotype was seen more than once but under ten times. V gene TRBV7-2 combines with J gene TRBJ2-5; D gene ambiguous. Germline V gene data show CDR1 as SGHTA and CDR2 as FQGNSA. The CDR3 covers 13 residues. The V end was cut by 3 bases, the J end by 2 bases, with 7 bases between. As DNA, the CDR3 is TGTGCCAGCAGCTTCGGCTTTCAAGAGACCCAGTACTTC. Residues: CASSFGFQETQYF.

The rearrangement links TRBV20-1 to TRBJ2-7; TRBD1 might be the D (5 bases). V lost 0 bases and J lost 2, with 8 bases in between. CDR1 and CDR2 (germline): DFQATT, SNEGSKA (reference sequence). CDR3 length equals 13 residues. CDR3 bases: TGCAGTGCTAGAGAGGGGCTAGCCTACGAGCAGTACTTC. It is translated as CSAREGLAYEQYF.

This chain uses TRBV12-3 or TRBV12-4 with TRBJ2-7; D may be TRBD1 (6 bases). V was clipped by 3 bases and J by 4 bases, with 13 bases between them. CDR3 length: 14 amino acids. CDR3 DNA sequence: TGTGCCAGCAGTTTTGTGGCAGGGGAATACGAGCAGTACTTC. Amino acids: CASSFVAGEYEQYF.

The chain recombines TRBV5-6 with TRBJ2-7; 9 bases map to TRBD1. Germline-derived CDR1 and CDR2 are SGHDT and YYEEEE. The CDR3 has 14 amino acids. V was pared by 4 bases and J by 7 bases, with 9 bases of the junction left unmatched. Here the CDR3 DNA reads TGTGCCAGCAGCCCACAGGGGGCGGTGTGGGAGCAGTACTTC. It translates to CASSPQGAVWEQYF.

In DNA form, the CDR3 reads TGTGCCAGCAGTTTAAAATCTAACACTGAAGCTTTCTTT. Translation: CASSLKSNTEAFF. The chain is built from TRBV28 and TRBJ1-1; D is ambiguous. Germline-derived CDR1 and CDR2 are MDHEN and SYDVKM. The V and J ends lost 2 bases and 2 bases respectively, with 6 bases between them. The CDR3 spans 13 residues.

The rearrangement uses TRBV30 and TRBJ1-5; the D is unclear. V gave up 3 bases and J gave up 4 bases, with 16 bases separating them. The CDR3 sequence is 15 residues long. Per germline, CDR1 GTSNPN and CDR2 SVGIG (reference sequence). The CDR3 here is CAWRAPGLRNQPQHF. The CDR3 DNA follows: TGTGCCTGGAGAGCTCCGGGTCTGAGAAATCAGCCCCAGCATTTT.

The chain combines TRBV28 with TRBJ2-7; 7 bases align to TRBD2. This CDR3 comprises 13 residues. Germline CDR1 is MDHEN and CDR2 is SYDVKM. Germline trimming cut 3 bases from V and 7 bases from J; bases unmatched to any gene: 6. The DNA of the CDR3 is TGTGCCAGCAGTTTTCTCACTAGCGCGGAGCAGTACTTC. It encodes CASSFLTSAEQYF.